The sequence of this T cell receptor (beta chain) was determined in a study of identical twins. This clonotype was seen only a few times. The CDR3 has 16 amino acids. Trimming at V came to 1 base and at J to 3 bases, leaving 5 bases not matched to a gene. The germline CDR1 and CDR2 sequences are SGHKS and YYEKEE (reference sequence). Template switching, a step in the protocol, added a universal primer site, and cDNA carried unique molecular identifiers. Via MiXCR, TCRdb re-called the 5' RACE reads, giving one row per CDR3 protein. The data contain 400,000 to 500,000 distinct CDR3 sequences, less than 20% of them seen just once; the ten biggest clones take up around 10%.

The sequenced sample was naive T cells sorted from blood. This chain links TRBV5-5 with TRBJ1-5; 9 bases align to TRBD1. This receptor was taken from a man in his fifties or sixties in good health. The CDR3 spells CASSLSWTGVNQPQHF. In DNA, the CDR3 is TGTGCCAGCAGCTTGTCTTGGACAGGGGTCAATCAGCCCCAGCATTTT.